This T cell receptor (beta chain) was captured by sequencing in a study of cytomegalovirus exposure and HLA in healthy donors. Study-wide results and limits: As a later analysis showed, a missense DCLRE1C variant was linked to trimming of TCR beta V- and J-genes. A later analysis showed HLA-associated TCR beta chains outstripping equally common others in clonal expansion.

Trimming took 6 bases from V and 4 from J; bases not matched to a gene: 5. Germline CDR1 is SQVTM and CDR2 is ANQGSEA. The CDR3 contains 12 residues. Note on this clone: Its antigen is still unknown.

The PCR used 60 Vbeta and 13 Jbeta primers. Profiling relied on immunoSEQ multiplex PCR, and the TCRdb table lists in-frame clones only, not all of them. Of around 140,000 clones listed, just under 80% are singletons. The receptor comes from a male donor in good health and CMV-seronegative. The rearrangement links TRBV29-1 to TRBJ2-7, with TRBD1 matching over 8 bases. The specimen was PBMCs. Here the CDR3 reads CSVVRQGYEQYF. CDR3 DNA: TGCAGCGTAGTTCGACAGGGGTACGAGCAGTACTTC.